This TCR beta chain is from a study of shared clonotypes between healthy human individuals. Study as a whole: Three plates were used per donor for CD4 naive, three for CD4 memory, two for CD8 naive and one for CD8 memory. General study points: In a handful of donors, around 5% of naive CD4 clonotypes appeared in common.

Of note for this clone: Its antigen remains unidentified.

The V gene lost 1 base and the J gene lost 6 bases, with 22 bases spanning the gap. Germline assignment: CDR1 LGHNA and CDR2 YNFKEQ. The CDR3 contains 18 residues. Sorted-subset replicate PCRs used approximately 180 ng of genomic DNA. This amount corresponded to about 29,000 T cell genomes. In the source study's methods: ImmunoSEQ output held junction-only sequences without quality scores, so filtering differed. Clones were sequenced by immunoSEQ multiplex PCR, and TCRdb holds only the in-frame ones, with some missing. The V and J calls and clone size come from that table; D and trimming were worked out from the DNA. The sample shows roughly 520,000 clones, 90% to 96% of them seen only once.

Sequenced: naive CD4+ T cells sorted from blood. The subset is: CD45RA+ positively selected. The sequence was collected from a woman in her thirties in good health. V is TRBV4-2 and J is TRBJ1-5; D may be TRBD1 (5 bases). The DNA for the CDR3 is TGTGCCAGCAGCCAAGGCGGTGGGACGGATCCCGGCAGTCAGCCCCAGCATTTT. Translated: CASSQGGGTDPGSQPQHF.